This TCR beta chain was recovered during a study of Ad26.COV2.S vaccination and SARS-CoV-2 variants. Treatment defined: around 19 received Ad26.COV2.S at low or high dose, single or two shots; several received placebo; per-sample allocation not given. Sampling was done on day 63 after the first vaccine or placebo injection. Germline V gene data show CDR1 as MNHEY and CDR2 as SVGAGI. The ends lost 5 bases at V and 4 bases at J; junction bases unmatched: 7. The CDR3 consists of 15 residues. Generated by immunoSEQ multiplex PCR, the TCRdb table keeps only in-frame clones and is missing some. The data contain 300,000 to 350,000 clones, roughly 90% of them seen just once; the ten biggest clones take up 4.5% to 7%.

This chain joins TRBV6-5 and TRBJ1-3; 8 nucleotides line up with TRBD1. The sequenced sample was peripheral blood, obtained in a trial of Ad26.COV2.S vaccine versus placebo. This TCR was recovered from a person between 18 and 65 years old who received the Ad26.COV2.S COVID-19 vaccine or a placebo. CDR3 nucleotides: TGTGCCAGCAGTCTTACAACAGGGGGAGGAAACACCATATATTTT. This encodes CASSLTTGGGNTIYF.